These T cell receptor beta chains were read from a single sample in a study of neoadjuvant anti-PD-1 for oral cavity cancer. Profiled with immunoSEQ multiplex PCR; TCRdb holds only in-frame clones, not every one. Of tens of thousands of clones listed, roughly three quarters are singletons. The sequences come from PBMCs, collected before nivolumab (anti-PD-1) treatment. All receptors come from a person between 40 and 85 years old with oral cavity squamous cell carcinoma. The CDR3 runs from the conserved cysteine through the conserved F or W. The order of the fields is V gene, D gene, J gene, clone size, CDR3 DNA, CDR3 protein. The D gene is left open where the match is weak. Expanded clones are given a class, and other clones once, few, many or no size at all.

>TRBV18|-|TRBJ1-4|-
TGTGCCAGCTCACGTGCCTCCGGGAGTCCTAATGAAAAACTGTTTTTT
CASSRASGSPNEKLFF
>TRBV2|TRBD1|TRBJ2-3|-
TGTGCCAGCAAGAGGACAGGGGAGGAGGATACGCAGTATTTT
CASKRTGEEDTQYF
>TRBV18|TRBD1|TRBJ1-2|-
TGTGCCAGCTGTCCGGGACAGGGTTATGGCTACACCTTC
CASCPGQGYGYTF
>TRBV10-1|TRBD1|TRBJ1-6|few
TGCGCCAGCAGTCACCCGGGACAGTTGTATTCACCCCTCCACTTT
CASSHPGQLYSPLHF
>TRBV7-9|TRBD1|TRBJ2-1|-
TGTGCCAGCAGCCCCGCCGGGACAGGGCTGAATGAGCAGTTCTTC
CASSPAGTGLNEQFF
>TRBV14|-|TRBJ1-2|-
TGTGCCAGCAGCCAAGATTCTATCGGGGGGGATGGCTACACCTTC
CASSQDSIGGDGYTF
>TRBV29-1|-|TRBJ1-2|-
TGCAGCGTTGAAGGTTCCGGGACGGCTACTTATGGCTACACCTTC
CSVEGSGTATYGYTF
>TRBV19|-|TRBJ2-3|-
TGTGCCAGTAGTATTACGGGGGCCTACACAGATACGCAGTATTTT
CASSITGAYTDTQYF
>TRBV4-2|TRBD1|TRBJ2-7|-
TGTGCCAGCAGCCAAGTTGACAGGGCCAACTACGAGCAGTACTTC
CASSQVDRANYEQYF
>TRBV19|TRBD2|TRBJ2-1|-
TGTGCCAGTAGTACCACCGGTAGCGGGGGCCCTCGTAATGAGCAGTTCTTC
CASSTTGSGGPRNEQFF
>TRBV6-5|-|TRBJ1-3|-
TGTGCCAGCAAAGTCGGTTTCGGCTCTGGAAACACCATATATTTT
CASKVGFGSGNTIYF
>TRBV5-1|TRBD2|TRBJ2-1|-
TGCGCCAGCAGCCAGCGGGAGGGTGGTGAGCAGTTCTTC
CASSQREGGEQFF
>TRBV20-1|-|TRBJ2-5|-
TGCAGTGGAGCAGAAGAGACCCAGTACTTC
CSGAEETQYF
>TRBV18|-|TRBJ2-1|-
TGTGCCAGCTCTCTTCAGGGCCCATACCCCTACAATGAGCAGTTCTTC
CASSLQGPYPYNEQFF
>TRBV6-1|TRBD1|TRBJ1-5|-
TGTGCCAGCAGTGGAGAACAGGGGGTTCGTCAGCCCCAGCATTTT
CASSGEQGVRQPQHF
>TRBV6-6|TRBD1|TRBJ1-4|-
TGTGCCAGCAGTTACGTTGGGACAGGGGGAGAAAAACTGTTTTTT
CASSYVGTGGEKLFF
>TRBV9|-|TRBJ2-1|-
TGTGCCAGCAGCGCCGGGACCTTATACAATGAGCAGTTCTTC
CASSAGTLYNEQFF
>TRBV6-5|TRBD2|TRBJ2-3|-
TGTGCCAGCAGTTACGGTAGTGGGACTAGCCCAGATACGCAGTATTTT
CASSYGSGTSPDTQYF
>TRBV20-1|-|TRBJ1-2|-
TGCAGTACCTATGGCTACACCTTC
CSTYGYTF
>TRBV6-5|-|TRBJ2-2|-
TGTGCCAGCACCCAGGGGGGCGGGGAGCTGTTTTTT
CASTQGGGELFF
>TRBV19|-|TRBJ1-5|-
TGTGCCAGTAGTCCAGGGTTCGGCAATCAGCCCCAGCATTTT
CASSPGFGNQPQHF
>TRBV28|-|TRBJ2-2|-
TGTGCCAGTAGGGGGGGCGCTTACACCGGGGAGCTGTTTTTT
CASRGGAYTGELFF
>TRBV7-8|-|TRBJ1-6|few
TGTGCCAGCAGCTTACTCGGGACTTTTCCTTTAGCGAATAATTCACCCCTCCACTTT
CASSLLGTFPLANNSPLHF
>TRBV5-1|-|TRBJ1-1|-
TGCGCCAGCAACCTCGGCAGCATGAACACTGAAGCTTTCTTT
CASNLGSMNTEAFF
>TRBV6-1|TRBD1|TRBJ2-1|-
TGTGCCAGCAGTGAACCCGGACAGGGGCCCTACAATGAGCAGTTCTTC
CASSEPGQGPYNEQFF
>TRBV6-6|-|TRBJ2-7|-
TGTGCCAGCAGGTCTTCAACCGGGAATAGCTCCTACGAGCAGTACTTC
CASRSSTGNSSYEQYF
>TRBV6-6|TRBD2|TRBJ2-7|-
TGTGCCAGCAGTTTCTTACCGGGACTAGCGGGGGACGAGCAGTACTTC
CASSFLPGLAGDEQYF
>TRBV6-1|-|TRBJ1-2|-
TGTGCCAGCAGTGAAATAGAAGAGGGCTACACCTTC
CASSEIEEGYTF
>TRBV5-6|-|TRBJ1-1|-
TGTGCCAGCAGCTTGACCCGCGGAAGGTACACTGAAGCTTTCTTT
CASSLTRGRYTEAFF
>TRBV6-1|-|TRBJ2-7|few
TGTGCCAGCAGTGAAGCACTCGACCTTTACGAGCAGTACTTC
CASSEALDLYEQYF
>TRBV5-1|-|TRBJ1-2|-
TGCGCCAGCAGCTTAGTAGAGGGGACCTATGGCTACACCTTC
CASSLVEGTYGYTF
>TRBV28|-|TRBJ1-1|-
TGTGCCAGCAGTTCCCGTCGGAGAGCATTGAACACTGAAGCTTTCTTT
CASSSRRRALNTEAFF
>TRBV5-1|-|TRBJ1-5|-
TGCGCCAGCAGCTGGTCAGGGGACAGCAATCAGCCCCAGCATTTT
CASSWSGDSNQPQHF
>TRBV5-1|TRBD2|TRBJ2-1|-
TGCGCCAGCAGCCTGGGACTAAGAAACAATGAGCAGTTCTTC
CASSLGLRNNEQFF
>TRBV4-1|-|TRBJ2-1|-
TGCGCCAGCAGCCAAGGTTTCAGGGCGGTTGAGCAGTTCTTC
CASSQGFRAVEQFF
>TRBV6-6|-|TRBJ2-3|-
TGTGCCAGCAGTTACGATTCCCCTCCAGATACGCAGTATTTT
CASSYDSPPDTQYF
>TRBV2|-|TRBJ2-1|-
TGTGCCAGCTCGCCCAGGGGGCTAGCGGGGAGCAATGAGCAGTTCTTC
CASSPRGLAGSNEQFF
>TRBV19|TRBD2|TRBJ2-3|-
TGTGCCAGTAGTAGAGGACTAGCGGGGAGCACAGATACGCAGTATTTT
CASSRGLAGSTDTQYF
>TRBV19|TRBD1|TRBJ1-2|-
TGTGCCAGTACCACCGGACAGGTCTTCTATGGCTACACCTTC
CASTTGQVFYGYTF
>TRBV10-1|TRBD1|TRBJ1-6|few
TGCGCCAACGCCGACAGGGAAAATTCACCCCTCCACTTT
CANADRENSPLHF
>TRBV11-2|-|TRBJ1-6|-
TGTGCCAGCAGCCAACAGGCAGGCGCTAATTCACCCCTCCACTTT
CASSQQAGANSPLHF
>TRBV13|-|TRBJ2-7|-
TGTGCCAGCAGCTTGCGGCGGCGCTACGAGCAGTACTTC
CASSLRRRYEQYF
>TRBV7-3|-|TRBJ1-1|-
TGTGCCAGCAGCTCGGGCCGGGGGCACACTGAAGCTTTCTTT
CASSSGRGHTEAFF
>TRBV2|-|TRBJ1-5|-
TGTGCCAGCAGCGCGGACAGTCGTCAGCCCCAGCATTTT
CASSADSRQPQHF
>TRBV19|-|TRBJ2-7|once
TGTGCCAGTTCCCGAGCTGGGCCGAGCTCCTACGAGCAGTACTTC
CASSRAGPSSYEQYF
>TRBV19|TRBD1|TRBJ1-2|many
TGTGCCAGTAGTACCCGGGACAGTGTCAACTATGGCTACACCTTC
CASSTRDSVNYGYTF
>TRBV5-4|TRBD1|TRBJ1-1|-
TGTGCCAGCAGCCTGTCGGGACAGGTTAAAGCTTTCTTT
CASSLSGQVKAFF
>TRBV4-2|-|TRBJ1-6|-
TGTGCCAGCAGCCAAGCCCCTGGAGGCTCACCCCTCCACTTT
CASSQAPGGSPLHF
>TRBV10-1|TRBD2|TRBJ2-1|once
TGCGCCAGCAGTGAGTACGGGACGGGGGGCAATGAGCAGTTCTTC
CASSEYGTGGNEQFF
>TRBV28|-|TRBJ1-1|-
TGTGCCAGCACACTAGGGGGATTATTCACTGAAGCTTTCTTT
CASTLGGLFTEAFF
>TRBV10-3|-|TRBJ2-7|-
TGTGCCATCATGACAAGTCGGGAGAGGAACGAGCAGTACTTC
CAIMTSRERNEQYF
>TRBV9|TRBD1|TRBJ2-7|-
TGTGCCAGCAGCGTAGGACAGGGCAAGCAGTACTTC
CASSVGQGKQYF
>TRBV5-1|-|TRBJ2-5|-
TGCGCCAGCAGCTTGGTGGGACTCTGGGTGGAGACCCAGTACTTC
CASSLVGLWVETQYF
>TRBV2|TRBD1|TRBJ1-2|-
TGTGCCAGCGGCAGACAGGGGCGACGTGGCTATGGCTACACCTTC
CASGRQGRRGYGYTF
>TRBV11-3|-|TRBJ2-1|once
TGTGCCAGCAGCAGCCTTAGCGGTCCCTTCTCTGAGCAGTTCTTC
CASSSLSGPFSEQFF